These 29 T cell receptor beta chains originate from one sample sequenced in a study of T cell responses to AZD1222 COVID-19 vaccine. The repertoire was sequenced with immunoSEQ multiplex PCR; TCRdb's copy has only in-frame clones and lacks some. The top ten hold roughly 1.1% of the sample, which has about 170,000 clones, around 90% seen once. The specimen comprised peripheral blood, sampled 28 days after the second AZD1222 dose. The receptors here all came from an adult who received the AZD1222 COVID-19 vaccine.

The chain couples TRBV5-1 to TRBJ1-4; no reliable D call. CDR1 and CDR2 (germline): SGHRS, YFSETQ. The V and J ends lost 3 bases and 0 bases respectively, with 9 bases between them. The CDR3 is 15 residues long. In DNA, the CDR3 is TGCGCCAGCAGCTCACGACTAGCAACTAATGAAAAACTGTTTTTT. This sequence encodes CASSSRLATNEKLFF.

The chain has TRBV11-2 and TRBJ2-1, with a tentative D call TRBD1 (5 bases). Germline values: CDR1 SGHAT, CDR2 FQNNGV. This CDR3 is 15 amino acids long. V lost 5 bases and J lost 4, with 15 bases in between. The CDR3 DNA is TGTGCCAGCAGCACTATTGTGGGGCGGTACAATGAGCAGTTCTTC. Residues: CASSTIVGRYNEQFF.

J is TRBJ2-1 and V is TRBV4-1; the match to TRBD2 covers 12 bases. The CDR3 runs to 16 residues. The germline CDR1 and CDR2 sequences are MGHRA and YSYEKL. J lost 4 bases, V lost 4 bases, and 5 bases had no gene match. CDR3 loop: CASSLRTSGVYNEQFF. In DNA form, the CDR3 reads TGCGCCAGCAGCCTACGGACTAGCGGGGTTTACAATGAGCAGTTCTTC.

The sample holds a few counts of this clone. This chain links TRBV3-1 (or the pseudogene TRBV3-2) with TRBJ1-6; the match to TRBD1 covers 7 bases. Germline CDR1 and CDR2: LGHDT and YNNKEL (reference sequence). The CDR3 sequence is 15 residues long. V gave up 7 bases and J gave up 1 base; unmatched junction bases: 4. The CDR3 coding sequence is TGTGCCAGCACTGCAGGGGGTTCCTATAATTCACCCCTCCACTTT. Translated, it gives CASTAGGSYNSPLHF.

This clone was seen a few times. The chain joins TRBV9 to TRBJ1-2; a possible D gene is TRBD1 (5 bases). Per germline, CDR1 SGDLS and CDR2 YYNGEE. Trimming stripped 3 bases from V and 6 bases from J, with 15 bases between. This CDR3 has 14 residues. The CDR3 sequence is CASSAQGRFDGYTF. The CDR3 DNA reads TGTGCCAGCAGCGCGCAGGGCCGATTTGATGGCTACACCTTC.

V usage is TRBV19 and J usage is TRBJ2-2, with a possible D match to TRBD1 (5 bases). CDR1 LNHDA and CDR2 SQIVND come from the germline V gene (reference sequence). This CDR3 region has 16 residues. V was trimmed by 3 bases and J by 2 bases, leaving 13 bases between them. DNA of the CDR3: TGTGCCAGTAGTATTGGTGACGGACATAACACCGGGGAGCTGTTTTTT. It codes for CASSIGDGHNTGELFF.

For the CDR3, the DNA is TGTGCCATCAGTGAGACGCCAGAGGAGACCCAGTACTTC. Protein: CAISETPEETQYF. This chain joins TRBV10-3 and TRBJ2-5; D is undetermined. Trimming shortened V by 2 bases and J by 5 bases, and 9 bases separated the two germline ends. The CDR3 is 13 residues long. Germline loops: CDR1 ENHRY, CDR2 SYGVKD.

This clone came up many times. The chain joins TRBV6-5 to TRBJ2-7; 11 nucleotides align to TRBD1. The V gene end was trimmed by 8 bases and the J gene end by 3 bases; junction bases not matched to a gene: 6. CDR3 length: 14 residues. In germline, CDR1 is MNHEY, CDR2 SVGAGI. CDR3 region: CASLAGTGGYEQYF. CDR3 DNA: TGTGCCAGCCTAGCGGGGACAGGGGGCTACGAGCAGTACTTC.

This rearrangement joins TRBV4-3 to TRBJ2-7, with TRBD1 matching 8 bases. The CDR3 length is 14 residues. V was pared by 2 bases and J by 9 bases, with 9 bases of the junction left unmatched. Germline V gene lookup returns CDR1 LGHNA and CDR2 YSLEER. CDR3 bases: TGCGCCAGCAGCCAACAAGGACAGGGCGTTGTGCAGTACTTC. This translates into CASSQQGQGVVQYF.

The rearrangement joins TRBV12-3 or TRBV12-4 to TRBJ1-5; D perhaps matches TRBD1 (6 bases). The ends were cut back, 5 bases at V and 1 base at J, with 6 bases in the middle. The CDR3 sequence is 13 residues long. The CDR3 region has the DNA TGTGCCAGCAGTGGACAGAGCAATCAGCCCCAGCATTTT. Its protein is CASSGQSNQPQHF.

The table lists this clone with a few counts. The gene calls are TRBV10-1 and TRBJ1-1; 7 bases fit TRBD1. Losses at the gene ends were 5 bases for V and 6 bases for J; bases not matched to a gene: 6. Germline CDR1 reads WNHNN; CDR2 reads SYGVQD (reference sequence). CDR3 length: 13 amino acids. CDR3 sequence: CASSTGQLAEAFF. The CDR3 DNA reads TGCGCCAGCAGTACGGGACAGTTGGCTGAAGCTTTCTTT.

In regard to this clone: Other DNA sequences from this sample encode an identical CDR3 as well. The chain carries TRBV4-1 and TRBJ1-5; 8 positions match TRBD1. Germline CDR1 MGHRA, CDR2 YSYEKL. CDR3 length equals 15 residues. Trimming removed 4 bases from V and 1 base from J; junction bases left unmatched: 3. This CDR3 reads CASSPGQGSNQPQHF. The CDR3 coding sequence is TGCGCCAGCAGCCCTGGACAGGGAAGCAATCAGCCCCAGCATTTT.

V gene TRBV14 combines with J gene TRBJ2-3; D call uncertain. CDR3 length: 15 residues. V was pared by 0 bases and J by 4 bases, with 11 bases between. Germline V gene sequence: CDR1 SGHDN, CDR2 FVKESK. CDR3 in amino acids: CASSQDNLGADTQYF. The CDR3 bases are TGTGCCAGCAGCCAAGATAATCTAGGTGCAGATACGCAGTATTTT.

The rearrangement joins TRBV28 to TRBJ1-2; 9 bases are shared with TRBD1. CDR1 MDHEN and CDR2 SYDVKM come from the germline V gene. Trimming took 2 bases from V and 7 from J; bases not matched to a gene: 2. The length of the CDR3 is 13 residues. For the CDR3, the DNA is TGTGCCAGCAGTTTAACAGGGGGCTTTGGCTACACCTTC. Amino acids: CASSLTGGFGYTF.

This chain uses TRBV5-4 with TRBJ2-3, with 8 nucleotides matching TRBD2. Germline values: CDR1 SGHNT, CDR2 YYREEE (reference sequence). J gave up 4 bases and V 0 bases, and 7 bases lay outside the gene matches. The CDR3 runs to 16 residues. CDR3 in DNA: TGTGCCAGCAGCTTGGTTTTTCCGGGGGGGGCAGATACGCAGTATTTT. The encoded protein is CASSLVFPGGADTQYF.

This clone was counted a single time. The chain uses TRBV19 and TRBJ1-2; D is possibly TRBD1 (5 bases). V dropped 5 bases and J dropped 4 bases, with 17 bases sitting between them. The CDR3 covers 15 residues. Germline CDR1 is LNHDA and CDR2 is SQIVND (reference sequence). The CDR3, as DNA: TGTGCCAGTAGTTCCTCTAGCCGGGACGGCTATGGCTACACCTTC. Protein sequence: CASSSSSRDGYGYTF.

The chain recombines TRBV7-9 with TRBJ1-1; no firm D call. There are 15 residues in the CDR3. Looked up from germline, CDR1 is SEHNR and CDR2 is FQNEAQ (reference sequence). Trimming removed 2 bases at V and 4 bases at J, with 14 bases between. CDR3 in amino acids: CASSLNNRWGTEAFF. In DNA, the CDR3 is TGTGCCAGCAGCTTAAATAACCGGTGGGGCACTGAAGCTTTCTTT.

The chain carries TRBV6-1 and TRBJ1-2; D is unresolved. The germline V gene has CDR1 MNHNS and CDR2 SASEGT. V lost 2 bases and J 2 bases, leaving 12 bases between the germline ends. The CDR3 sequence is 15 residues long. CDR3 nucleotide sequence: TGTGCCAGCAGTGAATCAAGGATTAGGAACTATGGCTACACCTTC. This translates into CASSESRIRNYGYTF.

The chain has TRBV27 and TRBJ1-2; D possibly corresponds to TRBD1 (5 bases). V gave up 3 bases and J gave up 9 bases, with 14 bases separating them. This CDR3 has 13 amino acids. Germline CDR1 MNHEY, CDR2 SMNVEV (reference sequence). The CDR3 here is CASSFTKSGSYTF. In DNA, the CDR3 is TGTGCCAGCAGTTTCACAAAATCAGGGAGCTACACCTTC.

The chain carries TRBV13 and TRBJ2-7; unclear D gene. Looked up from germline, CDR1 is PRHDT and CDR2 is FYEKMQ (reference sequence). The CDR3 sequence is 17 residues long. The V and J ends lost 5 bases and 6 bases respectively, with 26 bases between them. The CDR3 nucleotides read TGTGCCAGCAGCACCACATTCGTTTGGCGGACCCCCTGCGAGCAGTACTTC. Its translation is CASSTTFVWRTPCEQYF.

The gene calls are TRBV15 and TRBJ1-1; D not resolved. CDR1 and CDR2 (germline): LNHNV, YYDKDF (reference sequence). The CDR3 is made up of 13 amino acids. V lost 5 bases and J 3 bases, leaving 10 bases between the germline ends. The CDR3 here is CATSLGSYTEAFF. CDR3 in DNA: TGTGCCACCAGCTTGGGGAGCTACACTGAAGCTTTCTTT.

The chain carries TRBV9 and TRBJ2-3; D not certain. This CDR3 is 14 amino acids long. Germline lookup yields CDR1 SGDLS and CDR2 YYNGEE. Trimming removed 4 bases from V and 3 bases from J, with 12 bases in between. The CDR3 sequence is CASSLQIQTDTQYF. In nucleotides, the CDR3 is TGTGCCAGCAGCTTACAAATACAAACAGATACGCAGTATTTT.

This chain joins TRBV27 and TRBJ2-7; D may be TRBD1 (6 bases). The CDR3 consists of 16 residues. Trimming pared 6 bases from V and 0 bases from J, leaving 18 bases between. The germline gives CDR1 MNHEY, CDR2 SMNVEV (reference sequence). CDR3 sequence reads: CASRTLGAPSSYEQYF. The CDR3 DNA reads TGTGCCAGCAGAACATTGGGGGCGCCAAGCTCCTACGAGCAGTACTTC.

This clone was detected a few times. This rearrangement joins TRBV6-2 or TRBV6-3 to TRBJ2-7; no definite D call. The CDR3 length is 12 residues. The germline V gene encodes CDR1 MNHEY and CDR2 SVGEGT. V was trimmed by 5 bases and J by 5 bases, leaving 10 bases between them. CDR3 DNA sequence: TGTGCCAGCAGTAAAAGGGTTCACGAGCAGTACTTC. Residues: CASSKRVHEQYF.

V usage is TRBV4-2 and J usage is TRBJ2-5, with 7 bases lining up with TRBD1. The germline V gene has CDR1 LGHNA and CDR2 YNFKEQ. V lost 5 bases, J lost 2 bases, and 8 bases stayed unmatched. The CDR3 sequence is 15 residues long. The CDR3 nucleotides are TGTGCCAGCAGCTACCAGACAGGGAGTCAAGAGACCCAGTACTTC. It codes for CASSYQTGSQETQYF.

The chain links TRBV6-6 to TRBJ1-1, with no clear D. Trimming left V 2 bases short and J 3 bases short, with 1 base between. Germline CDR1 is MNHNY and CDR2 is SVGAGI (reference sequence). The length of the CDR3 is 11 residues. As DNA, the CDR3 is TGTGCCAGCAGTTACGACACTGAAGCTTTCTTT. Its translation is CASSYDTEAFF.

For the CDR3, the DNA is TGTGCCAGTAGTATTGGAGGGGTGCCGGCGGAAGCTTTCTTT. It codes for CASSIGGVPAEAFF. The rearrangement joins TRBV19 to TRBJ1-1; tentatively, D is TRBD1 (5 bases). The CDR3 extends over 14 amino acids. Germline loops: CDR1 LNHDA, CDR2 SQIVND (reference sequence). V was trimmed by 3 bases and J by 8 bases, leaving 16 bases between them.

The rearrangement joins TRBV7-9 to TRBJ2-7; the D is unclear. V was pared by 4 bases and J by 0 bases, with 4 bases between. CDR1 SEHNR and CDR2 FQNEAQ come from the germline V gene (reference sequence). The CDR3 length is 12 residues. The CDR3: CASSSVSYEQYF. CDR3 coding DNA: TGTGCCAGCAGCTCCGTCTCCTACGAGCAGTACTTC.

This rearrangement joins TRBV9 to TRBJ1-2; the D gene is possibly TRBD1 (5 bases). The V end lost 7 bases, the J end lost 3 bases, and 13 bases lay between the germline ends. CDR1 is SGDLS, CDR2 YYNGEE, per germline. The CDR3 sequence is 13 residues long. The CDR3 region is CASRKGSDYGYTF. Written as DNA, the CDR3 is TGTGCCAGCCGAAAGGGGTCGGACTATGGCTACACCTTC. The variable domain in full, with the rest retrieved from reference TRBV9 and TRBJ1-2, is DSGVTQTPKHLITATGQRVTLRCSPRSGDLSVYWYQQSLDQGLQFLIQYYNGEERAKGNILERFSAQQFPDLHSELNLSSLELGDSALYFCASRKGSDYGYTFGSGTRLTVV.